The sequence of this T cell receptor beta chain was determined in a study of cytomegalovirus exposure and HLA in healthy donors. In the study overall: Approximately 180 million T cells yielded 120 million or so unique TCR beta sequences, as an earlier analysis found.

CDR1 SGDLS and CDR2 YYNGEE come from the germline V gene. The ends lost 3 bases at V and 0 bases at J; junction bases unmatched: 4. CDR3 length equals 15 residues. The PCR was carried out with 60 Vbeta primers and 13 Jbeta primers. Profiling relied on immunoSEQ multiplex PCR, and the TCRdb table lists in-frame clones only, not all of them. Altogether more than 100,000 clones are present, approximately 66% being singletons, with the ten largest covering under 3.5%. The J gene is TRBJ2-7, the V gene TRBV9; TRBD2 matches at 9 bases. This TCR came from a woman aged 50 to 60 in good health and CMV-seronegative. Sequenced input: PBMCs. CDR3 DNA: TGTGCCAGCAGCGCTTCTAGCGGGACCTCCTACGAGCAGTACTTC. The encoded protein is CASSASSGTSYEQYF.